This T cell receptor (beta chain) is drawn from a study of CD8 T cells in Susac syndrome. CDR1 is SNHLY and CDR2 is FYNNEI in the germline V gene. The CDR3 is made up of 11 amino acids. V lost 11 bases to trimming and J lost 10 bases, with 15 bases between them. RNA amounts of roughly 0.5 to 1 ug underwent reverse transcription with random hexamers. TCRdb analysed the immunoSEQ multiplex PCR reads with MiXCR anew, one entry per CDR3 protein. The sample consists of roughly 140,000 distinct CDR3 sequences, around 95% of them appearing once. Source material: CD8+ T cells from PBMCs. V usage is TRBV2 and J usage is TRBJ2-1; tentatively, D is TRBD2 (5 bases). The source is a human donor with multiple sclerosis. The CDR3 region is CAAPSGEEQFF. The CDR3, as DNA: TGTGCCGCCCCGAGCGGAGAGGAGCAGTTCTTC.